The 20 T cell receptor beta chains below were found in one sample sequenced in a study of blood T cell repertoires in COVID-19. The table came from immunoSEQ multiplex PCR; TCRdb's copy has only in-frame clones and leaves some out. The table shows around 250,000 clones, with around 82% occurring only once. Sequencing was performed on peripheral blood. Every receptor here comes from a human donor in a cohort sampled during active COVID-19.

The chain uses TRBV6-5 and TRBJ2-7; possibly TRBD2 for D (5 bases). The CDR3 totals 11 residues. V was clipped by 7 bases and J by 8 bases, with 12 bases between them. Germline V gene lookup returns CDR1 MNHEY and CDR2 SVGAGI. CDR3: CASTTGVQQYF. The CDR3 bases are TGTGCCAGCACGACCGGGGTCCAGCAGTACTTC.

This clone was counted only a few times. CDR3 in amino acids: CASSIRRQGNAKLFF. The CDR3 region has the DNA TGTGCCAGTAGTATAAGGCGGCAGGGAAACGCAAAACTGTTTTTT. The chain combines TRBV19 with TRBJ1-4, with D perhaps matching TRBD1 (5 bases). The CDR3 is 15 residues long. Trimming left V 2 bases short and J 10 bases short, with 17 bases between. Per the germline V gene, CDR1 is LNHDA and CDR2 is SQIVND (reference sequence).

In nucleotides, the CDR3 is TGTGCCAGCAGTACCCTAAATAGTCTGCAAGCTTTCTTT. Amino acids: CASSTLNSLQAFF. The chain joins TRBV28 to TRBJ1-1; D gene ambiguous. CDR3 length: 13 residues. V was shortened by 5 bases and J by 9 bases, with 16 bases between the two germline ends. CDR1 is MDHEN and CDR2 is SYDVKM in the germline V gene. Looking up the rest from reference TRBV28 and TRBJ1-1 gives the full variable domain: DVKVTQSSRYLVKRTGEKVFLECVQDMDHENMFWYRQDPGLGLRLIYFSYDVKMKEKGDIPEGYSVSREKKERFSLILESASTNQTSMYLCASSTLNSLQAFFGQGTRLTVV.

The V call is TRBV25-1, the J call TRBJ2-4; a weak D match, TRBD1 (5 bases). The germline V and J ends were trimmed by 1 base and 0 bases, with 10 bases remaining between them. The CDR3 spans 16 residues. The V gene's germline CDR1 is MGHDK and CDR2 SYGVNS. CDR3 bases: TGTGCCAGCAGTGAATCAGGGCCACTAGCCAAAAACATTCAGTACTTC. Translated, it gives CASSESGPLAKNIQYF.

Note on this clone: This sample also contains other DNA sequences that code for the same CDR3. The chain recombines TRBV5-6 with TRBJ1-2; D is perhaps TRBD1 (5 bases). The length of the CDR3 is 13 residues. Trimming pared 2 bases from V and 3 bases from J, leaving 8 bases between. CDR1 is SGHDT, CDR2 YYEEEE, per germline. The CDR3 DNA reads TGTGCCAGCAGCTTTCAGGGTCACTATGGCTACACCTTC. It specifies CASSFQGHYGYTF.

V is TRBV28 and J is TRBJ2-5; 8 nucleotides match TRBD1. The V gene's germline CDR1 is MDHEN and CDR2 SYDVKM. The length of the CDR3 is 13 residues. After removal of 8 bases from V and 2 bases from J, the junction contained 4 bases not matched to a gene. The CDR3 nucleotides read TGTGCCAGCGAACAGGGGGGACAAGAGACCCAGTACTTC. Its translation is CASEQGGQETQYF.

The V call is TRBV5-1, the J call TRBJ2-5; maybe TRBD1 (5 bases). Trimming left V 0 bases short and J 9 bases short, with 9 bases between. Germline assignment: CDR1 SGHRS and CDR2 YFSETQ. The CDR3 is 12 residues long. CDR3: CASSLDEGAQYF. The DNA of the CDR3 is TGCGCCAGCAGCTTGGATGAAGGGGCCCAGTACTTC.

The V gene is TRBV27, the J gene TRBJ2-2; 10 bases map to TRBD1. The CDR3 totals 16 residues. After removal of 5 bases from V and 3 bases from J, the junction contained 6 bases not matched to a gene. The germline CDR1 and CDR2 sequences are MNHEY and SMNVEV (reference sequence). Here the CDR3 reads CASSPRDRGYTGELFF. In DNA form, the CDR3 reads TGTGCCAGCAGTCCCCGGGACAGGGGTTACACCGGGGAGCTGTTTTTT.

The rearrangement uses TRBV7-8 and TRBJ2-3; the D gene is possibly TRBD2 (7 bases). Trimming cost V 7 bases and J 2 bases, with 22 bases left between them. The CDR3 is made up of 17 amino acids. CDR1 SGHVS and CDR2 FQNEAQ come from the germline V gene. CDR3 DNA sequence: TGTGCCAGCATCGACGGCGGGGGCCGACTTATCACAGATACGCAGTATTTT. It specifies CASIDGGGRLITDTQYF.

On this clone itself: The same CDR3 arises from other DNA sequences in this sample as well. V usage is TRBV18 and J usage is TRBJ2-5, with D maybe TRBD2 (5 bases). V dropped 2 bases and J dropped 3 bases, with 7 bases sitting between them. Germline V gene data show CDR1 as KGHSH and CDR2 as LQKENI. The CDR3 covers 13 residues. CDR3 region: CASSPGLEETQYF. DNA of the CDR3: TGTGCCAGCTCACCAGGACTTGAAGAGACCCAGTACTTC.

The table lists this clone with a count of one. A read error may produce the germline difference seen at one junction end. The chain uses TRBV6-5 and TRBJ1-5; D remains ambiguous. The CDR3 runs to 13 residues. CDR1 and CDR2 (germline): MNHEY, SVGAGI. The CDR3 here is CASGTAINQPQHF. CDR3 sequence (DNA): TGTGCCAGCGGAACAGCAATAAATCAGCCTCAGCATTTT.

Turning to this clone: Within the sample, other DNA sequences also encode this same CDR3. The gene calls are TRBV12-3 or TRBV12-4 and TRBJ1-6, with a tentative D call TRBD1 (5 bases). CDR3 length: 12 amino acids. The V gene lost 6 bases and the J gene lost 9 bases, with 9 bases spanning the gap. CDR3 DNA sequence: TGTGCCAGCAGCTCCCAGGGTTCACCCCTCCACTTT. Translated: CASSSQGSPLHF.

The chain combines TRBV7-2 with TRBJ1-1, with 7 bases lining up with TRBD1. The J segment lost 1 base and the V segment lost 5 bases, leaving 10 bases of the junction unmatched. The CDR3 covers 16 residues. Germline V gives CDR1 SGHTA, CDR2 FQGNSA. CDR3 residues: CASSMLGGYWNTEAFF. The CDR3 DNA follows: TGTGCCAGCAGCATGCTAGGGGGCTACTGGAACACTGAAGCTTTCTTT.

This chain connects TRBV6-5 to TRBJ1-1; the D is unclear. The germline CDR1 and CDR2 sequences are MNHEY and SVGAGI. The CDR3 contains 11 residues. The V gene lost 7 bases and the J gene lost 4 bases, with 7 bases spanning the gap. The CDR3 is CASKRSTEAFF. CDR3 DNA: TGTGCCAGCAAGAGGAGCACTGAAGCTTTCTTT.

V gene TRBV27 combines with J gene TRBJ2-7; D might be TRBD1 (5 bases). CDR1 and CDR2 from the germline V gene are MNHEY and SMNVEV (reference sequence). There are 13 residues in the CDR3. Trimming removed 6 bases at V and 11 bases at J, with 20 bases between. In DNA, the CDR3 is TGTGCCAGCAGGATCATGAGCCAGGGAAGGGAGTACTTC. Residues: CASRIMSQGREYF.

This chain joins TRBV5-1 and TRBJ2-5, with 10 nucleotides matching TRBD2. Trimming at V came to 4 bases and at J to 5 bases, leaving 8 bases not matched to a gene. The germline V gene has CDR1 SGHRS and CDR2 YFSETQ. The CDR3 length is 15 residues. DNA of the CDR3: TGCGCCAGCAGCACTGTAGCGGGAGGTTCCGAGACCCAGTACTTC. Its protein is CASSTVAGGSETQYF.

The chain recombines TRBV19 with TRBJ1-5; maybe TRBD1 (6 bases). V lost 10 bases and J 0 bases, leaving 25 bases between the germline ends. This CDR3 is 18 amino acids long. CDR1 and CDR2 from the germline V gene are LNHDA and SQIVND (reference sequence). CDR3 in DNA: TGTGCCACGCAGTCTACTTGGGGGGGGCTTAATAGCAATCAGCCCCAGCATTTT. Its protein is CATQSTWGGLNSNQPQHF.

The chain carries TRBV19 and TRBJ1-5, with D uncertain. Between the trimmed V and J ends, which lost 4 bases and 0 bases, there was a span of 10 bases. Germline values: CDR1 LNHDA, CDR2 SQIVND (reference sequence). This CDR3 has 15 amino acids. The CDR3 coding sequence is TGTGCCAGTAGTACGGGGATCGGTAGCAATCAGCCCCAGCATTTT. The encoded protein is CASSTGIGSNQPQHF.

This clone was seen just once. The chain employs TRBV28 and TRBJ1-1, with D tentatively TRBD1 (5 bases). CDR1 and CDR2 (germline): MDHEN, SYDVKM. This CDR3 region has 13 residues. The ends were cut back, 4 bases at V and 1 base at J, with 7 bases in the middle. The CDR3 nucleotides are TGTGCCAGCAGTTCGGGGGAGAACACTGAAGCTTTCTTT. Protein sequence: CASSSGENTEAFF.

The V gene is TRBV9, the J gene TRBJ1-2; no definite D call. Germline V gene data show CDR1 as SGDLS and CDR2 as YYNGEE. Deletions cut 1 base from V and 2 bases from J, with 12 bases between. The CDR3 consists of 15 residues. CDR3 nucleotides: TGTGCCAGCAGCGTATCTGATTACAGCAACTATGGCTACACCTTC. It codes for CASSVSDYSNYGYTF.